Listed below are T cell receptor beta chains from one sample, sequenced in a study of shared clonotypes between healthy human individuals. The protocol was immunoSEQ multiplex PCR, while the TCRdb copy is restricted to in-frame clones and leaves out a portion. The sample carries millions of clones, 85% to 95% recorded once. The specimen sequenced was naive CD8+ T cells from PBMCs. The receptors originated from a man between 18 and 29 years old in good health. Some clones in this sample may be carry-over from other donors' samples. The CDR3 runs from the conserved cysteine through the conserved F or W. A D gene is named only where the DNA matches it firmly. Clone size, where shown, is once, few, many, or a class for clones that have expanded.

>TRBV29-1|.|.|TRBJ1-5
TGCAGCGTCTCGTGGGGCAGGAGTCGGTATAGCAATCAGCCCCAGCATTTT
CSVSWGRSRYSNQPQHF
>TRBV27|.|.|TRBJ2-7
TGTGCCAGCAGTTTATCAGGGGCCAACTACGAGCAGTACTTC
CASSLSGANYEQYF
>TRBV19|.|.|TRBJ2-3
TGTGCCAGTAGTATGAGGGCCGGAGGCACAGATACGCAGTATTTT
CASSMRAGGTDTQYF
>TRBV27|.|.|TRBJ2-7
TGTGCCAGCAGTTTATCTACTTACGAGCAGTACTTC
CASSLSTYEQYF
>TRBV9|.|.|TRBJ1-4
TGTGCCAGCAGCGGAGAGGGTGGGAATGAAAAACTGTTTTTT
CASSGEGGNEKLFF
>TRBV7-9|.|.|TRBJ2-3
TGTGCCAGCAGCTCCCGGAGAGGAGGGGCGAGCACAGATACGCAGTATTTT
CASSSRRGGASTDTQYF
>TRBV28|TRBD1|.|TRBJ2-5
TGTGCCAGCAGTAGCCGGGACAGTTGGCAAGAGACCCAGTACTTC
CASSSRDSWQETQYF
>TRBV2|.|.|TRBJ1-3
TGTGCCAGCAGAGAAGGCCTTGGGGGCGGAAACACCATATATTTT
CASREGLGGGNTIYF
>TRBV9|.|.|TRBJ1-2
TGTGCCAGCAGCGTAGGTGGGGGGCCCTATGGCTACACCTTC
CASSVGGGPYGYTF
>TRBV28|.|.|TRBJ2-2
TGTGCCAGCAGCCCCAGGGCCAACACCGGGGAGCTGTTTTTT
CASSPRANTGELFF
>TRBV27|.|.|TRBJ2-1
TGTGCCAGCAGTGGACCTCCAATGGAGCAGTTCTTC
CASSGPPMEQFF
>TRBV6-5|.|.|TRBJ2-7
TGTGCCAGCAAAGAGACCCCAGGGGGGTCCTACGAGCAGTACTTC
CASKETPGGSYEQYF
>TRBV9|.|once|TRBJ1-2
TGTGCCAGCAGCGTCCAGGGCGCTAACTATGGCTACACCTTC
CASSVQGANYGYTF
>TRBV28|.|.|TRBJ1-2
TGTGCCAGCAGTCGCTCCCGGGAAACTGATGGCTACACCTTC
CASSRSRETDGYTF
>TRBV11-1|.|.|TRBJ2-2
TGTGCCAGCAGCCCCCCCGGCCGTACCGGGGAGCTGTTTTTT
CASSPPGRTGELFF
>TRBV7-9|.|.|TRBJ2-7
TGTGCCAGCAGCCCAAATCAGTACGAGCAGTACTTC
CASSPNQYEQYF
>TRBV18|.|.|TRBJ1-2
TGTGCCAGCTCACCGGGGTCCTCTATGAGCTACACCTTC
CASSPGSSMSYTF
>TRBV10-2|.|.|TRBJ1-4
TGCGCCAGCGTAGGTGAAAAACTGTTTTTT
CASVGEKLFF
>TRBV30|.|once|TRBJ2-1
TGTGCCTGGAGAAGGAATTCCTACAATGAGCAGTTCTTC
CAWRRNSYNEQFF
>TRBV30|.|.|TRBJ2-4
TGTGCCTGGAGTATCCCCGGACTGACTTTAGGGTGGTGGGCCAAAAACATTCAGTACTTC
CAWSIPGLTLGWWAKNIQYF
>TRBV9|TRBD1|.|TRBJ1-4
TGTGCCAGCAGCCGACAGGGGGATCGGTTTAATGAAAAACTGTTTTTT
CASSRQGDRFNEKLFF
>TRBV7-9|.|.|TRBJ2-7
TGTGCCAGCAGCCTTAACATCGACAGGTTCTACGAGCAGTACTTC
CASSLNIDRFYEQYF
>TRBV5-1|.|few|TRBJ1-1
TGCGCCAGCAGCTTGGATCGGTGGAACACTGAAGCTTTCTTT
CASSLDRWNTEAFF
>TRBV27|.|.|TRBJ1-5
TGTGCCAGCAGTTTAGGGGGCAGGGTTTATCAGCCCCAGCATTTT
CASSLGGRVYQPQHF